This TCR beta chain was captured in a study of blood T cells in healthy people across ages. Study-wide context: T cells yielded about one barcoded beta molecule per two cells through template switching.

To note about this clonotype: The target antigen is unknown.

Study-wide findings and caveats: Roughly linear age-related decline in beta diversity appeared, significant by age about 40.

Through a sample-barcoded 5' primer and a J-beta primer mix, a second PCR was run for 7 to 11 cycles. Each CDR3 protein gets one entry after TCRdb re-called the 5' RACE reads with MiXCR. Of around 1,000,000 distinct CDR3 sequences listed, 20% to 25% are singletons. This sample also belongs to another study, concerning T cells of mothers and their children.

This TCR derives from a girl under 10 years old in good health. Specimen: blood.

The CDR3 reads CSAGQGAVSGNTIYF. The CDR3 DNA reads TGCAGTGCAGGACAGGGGGCAGTCTCTGGAAACACCATATATTTT. This chain uses TRBV20-1 with TRBJ1-3, with 11 bases fitting TRBD1. The germline V gene has CDR1 DFQATT and CDR2 SNEGSKA (reference sequence). The V and J ends lost 6 bases and 0 bases, in that order; junction bases with no gene match: 4. CDR3 length: 15 amino acids.